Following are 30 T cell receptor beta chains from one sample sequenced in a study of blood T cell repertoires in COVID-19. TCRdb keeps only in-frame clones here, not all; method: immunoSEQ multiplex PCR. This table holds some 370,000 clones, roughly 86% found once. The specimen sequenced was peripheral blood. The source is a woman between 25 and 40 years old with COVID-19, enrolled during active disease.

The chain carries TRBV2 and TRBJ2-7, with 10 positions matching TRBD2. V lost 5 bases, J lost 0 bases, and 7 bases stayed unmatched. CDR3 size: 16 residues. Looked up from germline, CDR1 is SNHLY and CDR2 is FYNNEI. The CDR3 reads CASSLPTSGSSYEQYF. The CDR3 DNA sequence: TGTGCCAGCAGTCTCCCGACTAGCGGGTCCTCCTACGAGCAGTACTTC.

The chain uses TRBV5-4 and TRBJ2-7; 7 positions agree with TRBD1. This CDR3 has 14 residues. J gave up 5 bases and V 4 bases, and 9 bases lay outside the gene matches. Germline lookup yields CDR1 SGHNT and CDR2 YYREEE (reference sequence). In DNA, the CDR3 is TGTGCCAGCAGCGTCGACAGGGAAGTCCACGAGCAGTACTTC. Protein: CASSVDREVHEQYF.

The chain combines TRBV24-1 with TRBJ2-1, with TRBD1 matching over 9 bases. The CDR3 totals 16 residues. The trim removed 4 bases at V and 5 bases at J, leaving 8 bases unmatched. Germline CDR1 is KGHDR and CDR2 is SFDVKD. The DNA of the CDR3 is TGTGCCACCAGTGACCTCCGGGACAGGGTACACAATGAGCAGTTCTTC. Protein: CATSDLRDRVHNEQFF.

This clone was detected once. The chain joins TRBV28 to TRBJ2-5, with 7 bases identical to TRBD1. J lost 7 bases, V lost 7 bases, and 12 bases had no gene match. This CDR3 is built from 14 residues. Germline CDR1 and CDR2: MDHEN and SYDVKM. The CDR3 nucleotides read TGTGCCAGCACCGCCCGAGGGGGCCCGGGGACCCAGTACTTC. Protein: CASTARGGPGTQYF. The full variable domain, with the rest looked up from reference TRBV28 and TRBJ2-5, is DVKVTQSSRYLVKRTGEKVFLECVQDMDHENMFWYRQDPGLGLRLIYFSYDVKMKEKGDIPEGYSVSREKKERFSLILESASTNQTSMYLCASTARGGPGTQYFGPGTRLLVL.

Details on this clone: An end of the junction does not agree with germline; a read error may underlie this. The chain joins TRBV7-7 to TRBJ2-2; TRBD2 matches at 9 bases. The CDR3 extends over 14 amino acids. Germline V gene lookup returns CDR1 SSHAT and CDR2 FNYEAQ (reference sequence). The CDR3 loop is CASRASGIAGELFF. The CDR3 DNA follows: TGTGCTAGCAGGGCTAGCGGGATTGCCGGGGAGCTGTTTTTT.

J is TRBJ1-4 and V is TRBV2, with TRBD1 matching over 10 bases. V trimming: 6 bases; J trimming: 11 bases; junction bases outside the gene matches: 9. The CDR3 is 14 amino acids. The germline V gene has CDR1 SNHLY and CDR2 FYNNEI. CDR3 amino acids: CASRRRDRGDKLFF. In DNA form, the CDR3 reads TGTGCCAGCAGACGCCGGGACAGGGGCGATAAACTGTTTTTT.

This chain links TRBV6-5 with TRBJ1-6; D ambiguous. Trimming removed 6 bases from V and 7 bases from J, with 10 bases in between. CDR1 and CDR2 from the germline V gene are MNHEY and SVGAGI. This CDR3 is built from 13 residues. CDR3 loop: CASRRGKNSPLHF. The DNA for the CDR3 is TGTGCCAGCAGACGGGGTAAAAATTCACCCCTCCACTTT.

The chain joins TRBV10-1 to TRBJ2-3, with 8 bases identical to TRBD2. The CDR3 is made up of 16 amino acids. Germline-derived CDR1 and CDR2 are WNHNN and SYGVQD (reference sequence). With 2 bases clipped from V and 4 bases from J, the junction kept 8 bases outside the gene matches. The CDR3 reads CASSERASGRADTQYF. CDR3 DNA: TGCGCCAGCAGTGAGAGGGCTAGCGGGCGGGCAGATACGCAGTATTTT.

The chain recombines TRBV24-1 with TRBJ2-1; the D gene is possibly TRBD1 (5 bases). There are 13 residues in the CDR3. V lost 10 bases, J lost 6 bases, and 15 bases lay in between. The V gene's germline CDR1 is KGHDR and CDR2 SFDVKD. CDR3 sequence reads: CATEGQGSNEQFF. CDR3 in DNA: TGTGCCACTGAAGGGCAGGGTAGCAATGAGCAGTTCTTC.

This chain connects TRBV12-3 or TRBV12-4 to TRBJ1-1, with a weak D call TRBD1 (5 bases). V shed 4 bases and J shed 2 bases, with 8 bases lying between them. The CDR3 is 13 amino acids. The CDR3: CASSSGGNTEAFF. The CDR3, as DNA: TGTGCCAGCAGTTCCGGGGGTAACACTGAAGCTTTCTTT.

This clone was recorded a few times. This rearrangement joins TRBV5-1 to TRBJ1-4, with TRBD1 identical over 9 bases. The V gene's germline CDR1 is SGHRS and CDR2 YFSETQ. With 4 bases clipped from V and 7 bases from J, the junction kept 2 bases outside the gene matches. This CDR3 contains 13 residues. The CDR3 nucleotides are TGCGCCAGCAGCCCGGGACAGGGTGAAAAACTGTTTTTT. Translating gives CASSPGQGEKLFF. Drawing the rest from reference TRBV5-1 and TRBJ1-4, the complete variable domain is KAGVTQTPRYLIKTRGQQVTLSCSPISGHRSVSWYQQTPGQGLQFLFEYFSETQRNKGNFPGRFSGRQFSNSRSEMNVSTLELGDSALYLCASSPGQGEKLFFGSGTQLSVL.

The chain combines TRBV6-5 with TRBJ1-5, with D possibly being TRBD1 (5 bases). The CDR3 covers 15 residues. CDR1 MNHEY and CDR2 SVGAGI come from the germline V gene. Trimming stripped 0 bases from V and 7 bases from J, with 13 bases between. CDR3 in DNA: TGTGCCAGCAGTTACTCGGGGGTTGGGGGGCAGCCCCAGCATTTT. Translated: CASSYSGVGGQPQHF.

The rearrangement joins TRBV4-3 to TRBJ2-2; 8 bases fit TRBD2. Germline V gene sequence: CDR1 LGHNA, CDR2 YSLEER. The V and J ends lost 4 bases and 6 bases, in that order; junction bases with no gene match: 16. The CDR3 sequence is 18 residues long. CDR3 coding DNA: TGCGCCAGCAGCCCGAAAGGGTTAAGCGGGAGTTGGGCCGGGGAGCTGTTTTTT. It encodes CASSPKGLSGSWAGELFF.

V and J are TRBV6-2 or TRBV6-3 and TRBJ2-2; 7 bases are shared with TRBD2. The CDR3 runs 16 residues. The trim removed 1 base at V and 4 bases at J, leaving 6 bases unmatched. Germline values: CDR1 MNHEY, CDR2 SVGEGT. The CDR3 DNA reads TGTGCCAGCAGTTACTTGGGCAGGGAGGGCACCGGGGAGCTGTTTTTT. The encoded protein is CASSYLGREGTGELFF.

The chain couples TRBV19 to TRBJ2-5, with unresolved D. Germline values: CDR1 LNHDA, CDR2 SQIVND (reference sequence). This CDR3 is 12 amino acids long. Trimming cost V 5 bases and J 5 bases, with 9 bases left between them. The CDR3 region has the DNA TGTGCCAGTAGTTTTGGAGCCGAGACCCAGTACTTC. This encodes CASSFGAETQYF.

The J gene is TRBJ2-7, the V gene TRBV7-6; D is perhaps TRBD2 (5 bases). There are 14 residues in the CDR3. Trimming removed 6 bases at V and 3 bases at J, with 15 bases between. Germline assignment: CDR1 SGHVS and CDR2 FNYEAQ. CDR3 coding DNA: TGTGCCAGCAGTCCCCAGGACGGGAACTACGAGCAGTACTTC. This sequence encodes CASSPQDGNYEQYF. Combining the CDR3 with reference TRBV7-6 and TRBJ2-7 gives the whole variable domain GAGVSQSPRYKVTKRGQDVALRCDPISGHVSLYWYRQALGQGPEFLTYFNYEAQQDKSGLPNDRFSAERPEGSISTLTIQRTEQRDSAMYRCASSPQDGNYEQYFGPGTRLTVT.

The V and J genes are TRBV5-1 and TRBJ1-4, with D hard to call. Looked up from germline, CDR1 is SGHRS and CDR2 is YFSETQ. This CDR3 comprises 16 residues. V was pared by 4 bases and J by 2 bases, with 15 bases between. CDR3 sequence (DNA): TGCGCCAGCAGCGCGAAAACCTCTCCGACTAATGAAAAACTGTTTTTT. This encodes CASSAKTSPTNEKLFF.

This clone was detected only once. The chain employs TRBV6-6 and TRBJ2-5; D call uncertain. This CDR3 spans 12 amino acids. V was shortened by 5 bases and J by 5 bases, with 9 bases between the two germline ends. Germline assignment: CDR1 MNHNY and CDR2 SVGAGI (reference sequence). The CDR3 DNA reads TGTGCCAGCAGTCCGTCCGGGGAGACCCAGTACTTC. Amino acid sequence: CASSPSGETQYF.

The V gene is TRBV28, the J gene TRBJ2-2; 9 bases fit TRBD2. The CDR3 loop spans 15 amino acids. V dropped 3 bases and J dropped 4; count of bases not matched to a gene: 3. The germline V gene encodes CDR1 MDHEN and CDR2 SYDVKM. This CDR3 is CASSLRGRVTGELFF. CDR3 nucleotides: TGTGCCAGCAGTTTGCGCGGGAGGGTCACCGGGGAGCTGTTTTTT.

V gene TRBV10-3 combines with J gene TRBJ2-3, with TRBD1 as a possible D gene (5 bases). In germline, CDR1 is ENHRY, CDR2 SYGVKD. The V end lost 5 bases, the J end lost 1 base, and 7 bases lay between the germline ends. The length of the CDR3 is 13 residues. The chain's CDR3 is CAISRQRTDTQYF. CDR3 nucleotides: TGTGCCATCAGTCGACAGCGCACAGATACGCAGTATTTT.

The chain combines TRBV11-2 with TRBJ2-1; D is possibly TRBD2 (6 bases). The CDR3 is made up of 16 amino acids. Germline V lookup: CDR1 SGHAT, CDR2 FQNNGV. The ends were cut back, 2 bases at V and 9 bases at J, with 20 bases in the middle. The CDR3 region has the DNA TGTGCCAGCAGCTTAACTACTAGCATGGGTGGTAGTGAGCAGTTCTTC. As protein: CASSLTTSMGGSEQFF.

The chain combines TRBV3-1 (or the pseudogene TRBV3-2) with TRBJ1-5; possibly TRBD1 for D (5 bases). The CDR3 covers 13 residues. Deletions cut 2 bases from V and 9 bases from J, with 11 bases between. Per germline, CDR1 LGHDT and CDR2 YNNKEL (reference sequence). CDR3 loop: CASSQLAGGPQHF. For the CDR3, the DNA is TGTGCCAGCAGCCAACTAGCGGGGGGGCCCCAGCATTTT.

In DNA, the CDR3 is TGTGCCAGCAGTGAAGTTGGGGGCGCATGGGAGCAGTACTTC. This sequence encodes CASSEVGGAWEQYF. The rearrangement uses TRBV6-1 and TRBJ2-7; the D gene is possibly TRBD1 (6 bases). Germline-derived CDR1 and CDR2 are MNHNS and SASEGT. The length of the CDR3 is 14 residues. V gave up 1 base and J gave up 7 bases, with 14 bases separating them.

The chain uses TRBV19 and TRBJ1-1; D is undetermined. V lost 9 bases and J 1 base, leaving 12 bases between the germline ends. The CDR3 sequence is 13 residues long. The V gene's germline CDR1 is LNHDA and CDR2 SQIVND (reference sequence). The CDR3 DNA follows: TGTGCCAGGAGTCGTAGCAAGAACACTGAAGCTTTCTTT. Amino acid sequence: CARSRSKNTEAFF.

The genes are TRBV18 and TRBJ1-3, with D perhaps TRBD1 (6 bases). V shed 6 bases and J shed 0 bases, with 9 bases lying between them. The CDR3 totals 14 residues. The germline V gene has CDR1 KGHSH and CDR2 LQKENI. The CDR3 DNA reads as TGTGCCAGCTCCTTGGACAGCTCTGGAAACACCATATATTTT. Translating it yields CASSLDSSGNTIYF.

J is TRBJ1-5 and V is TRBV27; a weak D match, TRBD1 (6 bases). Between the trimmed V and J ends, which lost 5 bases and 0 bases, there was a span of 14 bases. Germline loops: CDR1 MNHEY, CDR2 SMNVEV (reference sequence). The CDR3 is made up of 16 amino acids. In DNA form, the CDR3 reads TGTGCCAGCAGTCCCTCCCCGGGACATAGCAATCAGCCCCAGCATTTT. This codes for CASSPSPGHSNQPQHF.

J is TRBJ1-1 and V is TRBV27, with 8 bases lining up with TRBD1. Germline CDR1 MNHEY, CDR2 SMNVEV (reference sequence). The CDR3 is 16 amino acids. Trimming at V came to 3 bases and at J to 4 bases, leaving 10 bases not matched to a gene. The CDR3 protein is CASSFGQGAFGTEAFF. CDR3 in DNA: TGTGCCAGCAGTTTTGGACAGGGAGCTTTCGGCACTGAAGCTTTCTTT.

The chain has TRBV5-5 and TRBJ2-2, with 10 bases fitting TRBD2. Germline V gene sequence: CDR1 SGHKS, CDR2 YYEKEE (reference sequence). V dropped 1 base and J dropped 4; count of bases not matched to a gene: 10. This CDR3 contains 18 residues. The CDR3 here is CASSLSGLAGEITGELFF. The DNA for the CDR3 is TGTGCCAGCAGCTTGTCGGGGCTAGCGGGAGAGATCACCGGGGAGCTGTTTTTT.

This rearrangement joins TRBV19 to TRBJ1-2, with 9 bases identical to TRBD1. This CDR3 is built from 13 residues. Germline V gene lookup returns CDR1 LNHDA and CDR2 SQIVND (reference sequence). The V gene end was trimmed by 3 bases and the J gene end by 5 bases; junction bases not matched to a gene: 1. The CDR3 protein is CASSIGTGYGYTF. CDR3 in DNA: TGTGCCAGTAGTATTGGGACAGGGTATGGCTACACCTTC.

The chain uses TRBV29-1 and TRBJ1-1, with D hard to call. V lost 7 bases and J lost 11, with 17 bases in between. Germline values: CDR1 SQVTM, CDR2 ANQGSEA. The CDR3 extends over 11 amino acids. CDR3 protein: CSASSGWEAFF. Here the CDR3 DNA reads TGCAGCGCCTCTTCCGGGTGGGAGGCTTTCTTT.